These 6 T cell receptor beta chains share one sample of origin, sequenced in a study of response to subunit inactivated influenza vaccine. TCRdb reanalysed the RT-PCR reads using MiXCR and keeps one entry per CDR3 protein. Among around 790,000 distinct CDR3 sequences listed, around 20% were seen once. This material consisted of PBMCs from blood, taken about 5 days after vaccination. These TCRs come from a man in his fifties who received an inactivated influenza vaccine.

This rearrangement joins TRBV11-2 to TRBJ1-1; TRBD1 might be the D (5 bases). CDR1 and CDR2 from the germline V gene are SGHAT and FQNNGV. The CDR3 has 14 amino acids. Trimming removed 0 bases from V and 4 bases from J, with 9 bases in between. CDR3 nucleotides: TGTGCCAGCAGCTTAGACCGGAGGGGCACTGAAGCTTTCTTT. Amino acid sequence: CASSLDRRGTEAFF.

V and J are TRBV7-2 and TRBJ2-3; 12 bases agree with TRBD1. This CDR3 has 17 amino acids. Germline trimming cut 3 bases from V and 2 bases from J; bases unmatched to any gene: 6. Germline CDR1 and CDR2: SGHTA and FQGNSA. CDR3 region: CASSFLGQGAPTDTQYF. In DNA form, the CDR3 reads TGTGCCAGCAGCTTCTTGGGACAGGGGGCCCCCACAGATACGCAGTATTTT. The full variable domain, completed using reference TRBV7-2 and TRBJ2-3, is GAGVSQSPSNKVTEKGKDVELRCDPISGHTALYWYRQSLGQGLEFLIYFQGNSAPDKSGLPSDRFSAERTGGSVSTLTIQRTQQEDSAVYLCASSFLGQGAPTDTQYFGPGTRLTVL.

V usage is TRBV7-2 and J usage is TRBJ1-2, with D perhaps matching TRBD1 (6 bases). The CDR3 loop spans 16 amino acids. Trimming removed 0 bases at V and 4 bases at J, with 15 bases between. Germline V gene data show CDR1 as SGHTA and CDR2 as FQGNSA. The CDR3 region is CASSLAGAGVVYGYTF. In DNA form, the CDR3 reads TGTGCCAGCAGCTTAGCGGGGGCAGGAGTCGTCTATGGCTACACCTTC.

This clonotype occurred a few times. The chain uses TRBV5-6 and TRBJ1-1; 7 bases are a match to TRBD1. The length of the CDR3 is 14 residues. CDR1 and CDR2 from the germline V gene are SGHDT and YYEEEE. The V gene end was trimmed by 4 bases and the J gene end by 11 bases; junction bases not matched to a gene: 14. The CDR3 nucleotides read TGTGCCAGCAGCGGGCCGGGACAGCGAAGGAATGCTTTCTTT. Protein sequence: CASSGPGQRRNAFF.

V is TRBV20-1 and J is TRBJ2-3; possibly TRBD1 or TRBD2 for D (5 bases each). This CDR3 has 12 residues. V lost 4 bases to trimming and J lost 6 bases, with 11 bases between them. Germline CDR1 DFQATT, CDR2 SNEGSKA (reference sequence). The CDR3 reads CSATRERDTQYF. The CDR3 DNA sequence: TGCAGTGCTACCAGGGAGAGGGATACGCAGTATTTT.

This clonotype has more than one count but fewer than ten. V is TRBV4-3 and J is TRBJ2-1; TRBD2 matches 8 bases. The CDR3 consists of 16 residues. CDR1 and CDR2 (germline): LGHNA, YSLEER. V was pared by 4 bases and J by 9 bases, with 14 bases of the junction left unmatched. The CDR3 DNA sequence: TGCGCCAGCAGCCGCGCCGCCGGGACTAGTTATGGTGAGCAGTTCTTC. Encoded protein: CASSRAAGTSYGEQFF.